This T cell receptor (beta chain) was sequenced for a study of T cell responses to AZD1222 COVID-19 vaccine. Study at large: Second doses were pooled across both intervals (about 4 or about 12 weeks).

TCRdb's copy holds only in-frame clones and misses some; the assay was immunoSEQ multiplex PCR. The sample lists 100,000 or so clones; 70% to 90% were seen once. Concerning this clone: The antigen remains undetermined.

CDR1 SGHTA and CDR2 FQGNSA come from the germline V gene. CDR3 size: 15 residues. Trimming took 7 bases from V and 2 from J, leaving 14 bases between them. Study-wide findings and caveats: Clonal diversity was possibly underestimated; the donors were predominantly white British and more often female. Baseline serology detected seropositivity in only six AZD1222 recipients.

The source material was peripheral blood, sampled on day 0 of AZD1222 vaccination. The receptor's source is an adult in good health. This chain connects TRBV7-2 to TRBJ1-4; the D gene is possibly TRBD1 (5 bases). CDR3 residues: CASTASGRTNEKLFF. CDR3 sequence (DNA): TGTGCCAGCACCGCCTCGGGACGGACTAATGAAAAACTGTTTTTT. The full variable domain, rest sourced from reference TRBV7-2 and TRBJ1-4, is GAGVSQSPSNKVTEKGKDVELRCDPISGHTALYWYRQSLGQGLEFLIYFQGNSAPDKSGLPSDRFSAERTGGSVSTLTIQRTQQEDSAVYLCASTASGRTNEKLFFGSGTQLSVL.